The rows below give T cell receptor beta chains drawn from one sample of a study of blood T cell repertoires in COVID-19. Sequenced by immunoSEQ multiplex PCR; TCRdb stores in-frame clones only, minus some. The repertoire includes about 130,000 clones, roughly 90% of them detected once, and approximately 4.6% sits in the top ten. Material for sequencing was peripheral blood. These receptors all come from a man aged 55-75 years with COVID-19, enrolled during active disease. Both conserved end residues are part of each CDR3. The order of the fields is J gene, V gene, CDR3 protein.

TRBJ2-7,TRBV24-1,CATSDTTGPSYEQYF
TRBJ1-1,TRBV28,CASSLVSGNTEAFF
TRBJ2-1,TRBV14,CASSQEGDGEQFF
TRBJ2-7,TRBV6-5,CASSTGNEQYF
TRBJ1-6,TRBV19,CASKRHDNSPLHF
TRBJ2-5,TRBV5-1,CASSSTQQETQYF
TRBJ2-7,TRBV5-1,CASSPGTGGNEQYF
TRBJ2-3,TRBV6-5,CASSYSPTSTDTQYF
TRBJ2-3,TRBV19,CASRESGLKADTDTQYF
TRBJ1-1,TRBV5-1,CASSFEGGKRTEAFF
TRBJ2-1,TRBV6-2/TRBV6-3,CASSLGLTSGTGEQFF
TRBJ1-1,TRBV2,CASSEPTGAPEAFF
TRBJ1-1,TRBV19,CASRIQQGPNPEAFF
TRBJ1-1,TRBV7-8,CASSLGEVGAFF